This TCR beta chain was captured in a study of cytotoxic CD8 clonotypes in ibrutinib-treated CLL. Study findings and constraints: Relative to age-matched healthy donors, clonality at baseline was higher, and it tracked circulating CD8+ T-cell counts.

TCRdb keeps only in-frame clones here, not all; method: immunoSEQ multiplex PCR. Among about 68,000 clones listed, over 75% were seen once. This CDR3 has 15 amino acids. Germline loops: CDR1 ENHRY, CDR2 SYGVKD. J gave up 4 bases and V 4 bases, and 9 bases lay outside the gene matches. A remark on this clone: Its antigen is not identified.

The sequence was obtained from a human donor with chronic lymphocytic leukemia. The sequencing here drew on PBMCs, taken after 12 months of ibrutinib treatment. The rearrangement joins TRBV10-3 to TRBJ1-2; TRBD1 matches 7 bases. In DNA, the CDR3 is TGTGCCATCAGTGTATCGGGAACAGGGGCCTATGGCTACACCTTC. Protein: CAISVSGTGAYGYTF.